Here is one TCR beta chain with its context. These data are taken from a study of blood T cell repertoires in COVID-19. Study background: There were acute and convalescent COVID-19 samples, and they came from the United States, Italy and Spain.

Trimming removed 6 bases at V and 0 bases at J, with 3 bases between. Germline-derived CDR1 and CDR2 are LNHDA and SQIVND (reference sequence). This CDR3 is 12 amino acids long. Under the authors' procedure: It was from reference gene primer amplification that nucleated cell counts were estimated. Produced via immunoSEQ multiplex PCR; TCRdb's table is partial and in-frame only. The V and J calls and clone size were taken over from that table, and D and trimming were inferred from the DNA. The sample holds 150,000 to 200,000 clones, 88% seen once. The specimen was peripheral blood. This sequence joins TRBV19 and TRBJ1-5; D gene unclear. The receptor comes from a human donor in a cohort sampled during active COVID-19. The CDR3: CASSFSNQPQHF. DNA for the CDR3: TGTGCCAGTAGCTTTAGCAATCAGCCCCAGCATTTT. Supplemented by reference TRBV19 and TRBJ1-5, the full variable domain reads DGGITQSPKYLFRKEGQNVTLSCEQNLNHDAMYWYRQDPGQGLRLIYYSQIVNDFQKGDIAEGYSVSREKKESFPLTVTSAQKNPTAFYLCASSFSNQPQHFGDGTRLSIL.